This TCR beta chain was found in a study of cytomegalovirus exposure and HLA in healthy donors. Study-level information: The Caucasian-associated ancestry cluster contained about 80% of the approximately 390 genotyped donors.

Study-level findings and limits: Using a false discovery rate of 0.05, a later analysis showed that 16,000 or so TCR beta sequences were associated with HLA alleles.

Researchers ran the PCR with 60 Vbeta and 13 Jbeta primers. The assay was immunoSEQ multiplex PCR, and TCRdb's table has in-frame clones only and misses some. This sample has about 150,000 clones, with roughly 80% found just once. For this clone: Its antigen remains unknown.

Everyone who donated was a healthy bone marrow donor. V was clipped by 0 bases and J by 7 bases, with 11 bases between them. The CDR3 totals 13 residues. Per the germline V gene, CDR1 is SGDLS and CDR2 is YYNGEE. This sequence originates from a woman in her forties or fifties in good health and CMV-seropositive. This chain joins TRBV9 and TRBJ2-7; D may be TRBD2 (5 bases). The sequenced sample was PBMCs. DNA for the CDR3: TGTGCCAGCAGCGTAGCTAACTCGGGGGAGCAGTACTTC. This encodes CASSVANSGEQYF.